Listed below are T cell receptor beta chains from one sample, sequenced in a study of response to subunit inactivated influenza vaccine. MiXCR was run by TCRdb on the RT-PCR reads, yielding one entry per CDR3 protein. The sample has around 850,000 distinct CDR3 sequences; approximately 17% are singletons. Sequencing used PBMCs from blood, obtained 5 days after vaccination. These receptors came from a man aged 45-60 years who received an inactivated influenza vaccine. The CDR3 runs from the conserved cysteine through the conserved F or W. The order of the fields is clone size, D gene, V gene, J gene, CDR3 protein, CDR3 DNA. The D gene is left open where the match is weak. Only some rows state a clone size, as once, few, many or a class for expanded clones.

few	NA	TRBV29-1	TRBJ2-5	CSVSQGRETQYF	TGCAGCGTCTCACAGGGTAGAGAGACCCAGTACTTC
NA	NA	TRBV9	TRBJ2-7	CASSVAGPPYEQYF	TGTGCCAGCAGCGTAGCCGGGCCACCATACGAGCAGTACTTC
few	NA	TRBV6-1	TRBJ2-3	CASSPTGAHTQYF	TGTGCCAGCAGTCCCACGGGTGCACATACGCAGTATTTT
NA	TRBD2	TRBV3-1	TRBJ2-7	CASSQIDGGKYEQYF	TGTGCCAGCAGCCAGATTGACGGGGGGAAATACGAGCAGTACTTC
few	NA	TRBV20-1	TRBJ1-3	CSARGRIGSGNTIYF	TGCAGTGCTAGAGGAAGGATAGGGTCTGGAAACACCATATATTTT
NA	TRBD2	TRBV11-2	TRBJ2-1	CASSRSGRVARAGGLEQFF	TGTGCCAGCAGCCGCTCCGGCAGGGTGGCAAGGGCGGGGGGGCTTGAGCAGTTCTTC
NA	TRBD2	TRBV20-1	TRBJ2-5	CSARAGLAGVGETQYF	TGCAGTGCTAGAGCGGGACTAGCGGGAGTTGGGGAGACCCAGTACTTC
few	TRBD1	TRBV6-2/TRBV6-3	TRBJ2-7	CASSQGQGSNF	TGTGCCAGCAGTCAGGGACAGGGGAGTAACTTC
NA	TRBD2	TRBV12-3/TRBV12-4	TRBJ2-1	CASSPEAAGAYNEQFF	TGTGCCAGCAGTCCGGAGGCAGCGGGAGCCTACAATGAGCAGTTCTTC
many	NA	TRBV7-9	TRBJ2-1	CASSSMRQQGDEQFF	TGTGCCAGCAGCTCCATGAGACAGCAAGGCGATGAGCAGTTCTTC
few	TRBD1	TRBV20-1	TRBJ1-6	CSAQGQADSPLHF	TGCAGTGCTCAGGGACAGGCGGATTCACCCCTCCACTTT
many	NA	TRBV12-3/TRBV12-4	TRBJ2-7	CASSFKYEQYF	TGTGCCAGCAGTTTTAAGTACGAGCAGTACTTC
few	NA	TRBV12-3/TRBV12-4	TRBJ1-1	CASSLERRFMRNTEAFF	TGTGCCAGCAGTTTAGAGAGGCGGTTCATGCGGAACACTGAAGCTTTCTTT
few	NA	TRBV12-3/TRBV12-4	TRBJ1-5	CASSLEGQSNQPQHF	TGTGCCAGCAGTTTAGAGGGACAAAGCAATCAGCCCCAGCATTTT
few	TRBD1	TRBV28	TRBJ1-2	CASSPGTGGFGYTF	TGTGCCAGCAGCCCAGGGACAGGGGGTTTTGGCTACACCTTC
few	NA	TRBV6-5	TRBJ2-7	CAAGTTYEQYF	TGTGCCGCTGGGACCACCTACGAGCAGTACTTC
few	NA	TRBV12-3/TRBV12-4	TRBJ1-2	CASTKNAGTPGYGYTF	TGTGCCAGCACTAAAAACGCCGGGACACCAGGTTATGGCTACACCTTC
few	NA	TRBV4-3	TRBJ2-6	CASSQDSSPGANVLTF	TGCGCCAGCAGCCAAGATTCCTCCCCAGGGGCCAACGTCCTGACTTTC
few	TRBD2	TRBV7-3	TRBJ2-1	CASSLMVSGRAEQFF	TGTGCCAGCAGCTTAATGGTTAGCGGGAGGGCTGAGCAGTTCTTC
many	NA	TRBV11-2	TRBJ2-7	CASSLVARGSYEQYF	TGTGCCAGCAGCTTAGTGGCCAGGGGATCCTACGAGCAGTACTTC
NA	TRBD2	TRBV7-8	TRBJ2-7	CASSFASGNYEQYF	TGTGCCAGCAGCTTTGCTAGCGGGAACTACGAGCAGTACTTC
few	TRBD2	TRBV4-3	TRBJ2-7	CASSPGLAGRDEQYF	TGCGCCAGCAGCCCTGGACTAGCGGGAAGGGACGAGCAGTACTTC